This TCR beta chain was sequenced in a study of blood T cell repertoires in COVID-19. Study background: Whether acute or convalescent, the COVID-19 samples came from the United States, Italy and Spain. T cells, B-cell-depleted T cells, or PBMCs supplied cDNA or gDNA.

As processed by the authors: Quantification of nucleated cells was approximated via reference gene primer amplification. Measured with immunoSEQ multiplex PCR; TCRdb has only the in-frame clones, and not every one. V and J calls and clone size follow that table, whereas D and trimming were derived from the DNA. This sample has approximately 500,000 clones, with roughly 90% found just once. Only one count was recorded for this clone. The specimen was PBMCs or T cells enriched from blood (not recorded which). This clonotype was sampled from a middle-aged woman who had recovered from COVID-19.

The CDR3 sequence is CASRGTGGSTDTQYF. The CDR3 DNA sequence: TGTGCCAGCAGGGGGACAGGGGGCTCCACAGATACGCAGTATTTT. V gene TRBV6-5 combines with J gene TRBJ2-3; 12 bases are a match to TRBD1. CDR3 size: 15 residues. J lost 2 bases, V lost 6 bases, and 3 bases had no gene match. Germline lookup yields CDR1 MNHEY and CDR2 SVGAGI.